This T cell receptor (beta chain) originates from a study of cytomegalovirus exposure and HLA in healthy donors. Points from the study as a whole: Among the sequence variants, a highly shared cluster was likely an artifact of sequencing. A later analysis found common viral pathogens apparently linked to several of the most significant clusters. In a later analysis, across HLA loci, associated TCR counts were highest for DRB1, lowest for HLA-C. When analyzed later, a missense DCLRE1C variant was found to be linked to TCR beta V- and J-gene trimming.

PCR employed 60 Vbeta and 13 Jbeta primers. Profiled with immunoSEQ multiplex PCR; TCRdb holds only in-frame clones, not every one. The sample records under 200,000 clones, more than 70% being singletons. Note on this clone: Its specificity is not known.

The clonotype comes from a boy aged 2 to 10 in good health and CMV-seronegative. Sequenced material: PBMCs.

The CDR3 reads CASRRTQGWEEQYF. Here the CDR3 DNA reads TGTGCCAGCAGAAGAACACAGGGGTGGGAGGAGCAGTACTTC. This sequence joins TRBV27 and TRBJ2-7; 7 bases fit TRBD1. The CDR3 has 14 amino acids. V lost 6 bases, J lost 7 bases, and 12 bases stayed unmatched. CDR1 and CDR2 from the germline V gene are MNHEY and SMNVEV (reference sequence).